The 2 T cell receptor beta chains presented below share a single source sample, sequenced in a study of cytomegalovirus exposure and HLA in healthy donors (dated by TCRdb to the late 2010s). The library came from the immunoSEQ multiplex PCR assay. The table comes from immuneACCESS by way of TCRdb, which keeps in-frame sequences with V and J called. Part of the clones is missing from these tables; in studies checked, under half for an unresolved V gene and the rest for unknown reasons. For this sample there are 150,000 to 180,000 clones; around 84% appear just once. Of the sample, 2.1% is held by the ten largest clones. The source material was PBMCs. The receptor set was obtained from a human donor in good health.

The chain has TRBV27 and TRBJ2-7; D is possibly TRBD2 (6 bases). The CDR3 is 13 amino acids. Germline values: CDR1 MNHEY, CDR2 SMNVEV (reference sequence). V dropped 8 bases and J dropped 3 bases, with 14 bases sitting between them. The CDR3 spells CASRGGMSYEQYF. CDR3 DNA: TGTGCCAGCCGTGGCGGGATGAGCTACGAGCAGTACTTC.

With regard to this clone: This sample includes further DNA sequences coding for the same CDR3. This sequence joins TRBV5-6 and TRBJ1-1, with D perhaps matching TRBD1 (6 bases). The CDR3 consists of 15 residues. Trimming removed 2 bases at V and 1 base at J, with 12 bases between. Germline V CDR1 and CDR2: SGHDT, YYEEEE. CDR3 residues: CASSLETGKNTEAFF. CDR3 DNA sequence: TGTGCCAGCAGCTTAGAAACAGGGAAGAACACTGAAGCTTTCTTT.